Shown below are 3 T cell receptor beta chains from a single sample sequenced in a study of T cell repertoires in cytomegalovirus infection. TCRdb ran MiXCR on the reads and lists one entry per CDR3 protein. The sample lists more than 300,000 distinct CDR3 sequences; roughly 34% were seen once. Which antigens these TCRs recognize remains unknown. This specimen was cultured PBMCs, taken from culture after CMV antigen stimulation. All receptors derive from a human donor in good health (CMV status not recorded). Some clones in this sample may be carry-over from other donors' samples.

J is TRBJ2-3 and V is TRBV19; 8 nucleotides line up with TRBD2. CDR1 LNHDA and CDR2 SQIVND come from the germline V gene (reference sequence). V shed 4 bases and J 3 bases; nucleotides not matched to a gene: 15. CDR3 length equals 18 residues. CDR3: CASSTTLSGSGSTDTQYF. The CDR3, as DNA: TGTGCCAGTAGTACCACCCTCTCCGGGAGCGGGAGTACAGATACGCAGTATTTT. Full variable domain (remainder filled in from reference TRBV19 and TRBJ2-3): DGGITQSPKYLFRKEGQNVTLSCEQNLNHDAMYWYRQDPGQGLRLIYYSQIVNDFQKGDIAEGYSVSREKKESFPLTVTSAQKNPTAFYLCASSTTLSGSGSTDTQYFGPGTRLTVL.

The V and J genes are TRBV6-1 and TRBJ2-1, with unresolved D. V dropped 4 bases and J dropped 0 bases, with 13 bases sitting between them. CDR1 and CDR2 from the germline V gene are MNHNS and SASEGT. The CDR3 spans 16 residues. CDR3 in DNA: TGTGCCAGCAGTGGCGCCACTTTGAGCTCCTACAATGAGCAGTTCTTC. Translation gives CASSGATLSSYNEQFF.

The CDR3 DNA reads TGTGCCAGCAGAACTAGACCGGGACAGAAAATAGCCAAAAACATTCAGTACTTC. It encodes CASRTRPGQKIAKNIQYF. This chain connects TRBV6-2 or TRBV6-3 to TRBJ2-4; 7 bases map to TRBD1. Germline V CDR1 and CDR2: MNHEY, SVGEGT. Trimming took 6 bases from V and 0 from J; bases not matched to a gene: 14. The CDR3 is 18 residues long.